The present TCR beta chain was sequenced within a study of TIL therapy for anti-PD-1-resistant metastatic lung cancer. Across the study: Half of patients were current or former smokers. The study's findings and limits: Treatment-naive, never-smoker and oncogene-addicted patients were overrepresented in this highly selected cohort. Many TIL product clones were absent from baseline tumor, suggesting clonal contraction.

Sample share makes this clone large. Its target is unknown. The libraries were made with immunoSEQ v3. TCRdb's copy holds only in-frame clones and misses some; the assay was immunoSEQ multiplex PCR. The sample contains 2,000 to 3,000 clones, around 67% of which appear only once. The CDR3 has 13 amino acids. Trimming left V 1 base short and J 3 bases short, with 7 bases between. Germline V gene lookup returns CDR1 SGDLS and CDR2 YYNGEE. Specified time point: pre-treatment sample, taken before nivolumab and TIL therapy. Most excised metastases sampled were pleural nodules or supraclavicular lymph nodes. Enrollment ran from October 2017 to early 2020.

This TCR derives from a person between 25 and 79 years old with non-small cell lung cancer. Some clones in this sample may be carry-over from other donors' samples. Specimen: tumor tissue, collected at baseline. This chain connects TRBV9 to TRBJ1-2; D not resolved. The CDR3 DNA follows: TGTGCCAGCAGCGTAACGGGTCACTATGGCTACACCTTC. Its translation: CASSVTGHYGYTF.